Here is one TCR beta chain with its context. Its antigen specificity is not known. Base quality data are lacking; no much larger clone is found one base away. Naive plus transitional T cells were isolated with anti-CD45RA microbeads from pooled isolated CD4+ and CD8+ T cells. To isolate the T cell subsets, Miltenyi superparamagnetic beads coated with subset-specific monoclonal antibodies were used. Every T cell population was isolated from peripheral blood. Ficoll separation of whole blood yielded mononuclear cells, and anti-CD14 microbeads were then used to deplete the monocytes. The isolated cell populations were resuspended in RNAprotect reagent immediately. From a lookup of the germline V gene, CDR1 and CDR2 are MGHRA and YSYEKL. The CDR3 measures 12 amino acids from cysteine to phenylalanine. The kept DNA is CDR3 alone, 36 bases in frame from the first base. At the junction V is shortened by 3 bases and J by 3 bases, with 3 bases in between.

The data belong to a study of relationships among human T cell subsets (dated by TCRdb to the early 2010s). About the investigation overall: Eight distinct blood T cell populations were sequenced: pan T, CD8 cytotoxic, regulatory, Th1, Th2, naive plus transitional, activated and memory cells.

Library preparation was by multiplex PCR. Reads for this sample came from a 454 GS FLX. Semiquantitative ARM-PCR was used to amplify the TCR alpha and beta CDR3 regions from mRNA. ARM-PCR used tagged nested gene-specific primers, after which communal superprimers carried out exponential amplification. Before the second amplification round was performed on first-round PCR products, the nested primers were removed by exonuclease. The amplicons were sequenced on the 454 platform, which can rapidly sequence millions of DNA fragments without cloning bias. An effective read was defined as a read mappable to both V and J germline segments. On the study's bioinformatics: IRmap was used to assign reads to germline V, D and J segments, relying on pyromap, a Smith-Waterman modification adapted to 454 sequencing errors. D-beta assignments were filtered using cutoffs set at the 99th percentile of alignment scores from simulated random sequences. The amino acids between the conserved V-segment Y[YFLI]C motif and the J-segment [FW]GXGT motif were defined as CDR3. Repertoire diversity was estimated with a compound Poisson process model previously applied to large-scale EST data. A procedure for detecting cross-contamination was applied so that sample contamination could be argued against as the origin of shared CDR3s. TCRdb's own reprocessing of the public reads used fastp at Q25 and MiXCR and kept productive beta chains. All rows with the same CDR3 protein become a single entry with the most common DNA and genes. These V and J calls originate from TCRdb's pipeline instead of the authors' own analysis. The sample table lists roughly 7,400 distinct CDR3 sequences, just under 70% of them with a count of one. The biggest ten clones account for around 50% of the sample.

The investigation overall reported the following: More than 60% of CD8+ cytotoxic sequences came from clones with more than 100 reads, while the regulatory and Th2 subsets showed few clones of that size. The considerable overlap in CDR3s among Th1, Th2 and regulatory T cells was taken as suggesting that cell fate choices are stochastic. Across the seven subsets, no statistically significant differences turned up in V, D and J usage, CDR3 length, or N-nucleotide additions. A CD4+CD8+ double-positive population could not be ruled out by the bead-based sorting.

Specimen: naive and transitional (CD45RA+) T cells sorted from blood. This sample's cell subset or site label indicates: CD45RA+ naive plus transitional T cells (Tn+t). The sequence links TRBV4-1 to TRBJ2-1; too little of a D gene remains to name it. The clonotype originates from a man in his forties in good health. The CDR3 protein sequence reads: CASSQVYNEQFF. The nucleotide sequence reads as follows: TGCGCCAGCAGCCAGGTCTACAATGAGCAGTTCTTC.